The source of this T cell receptor (beta chain) is a study of blood T cell repertoires in COVID-19. As for the study in general: COVID-19 samples from acute and convalescent phases originated in the United States, Italy and Spain. Sources were T cells, B-cell-depleted T cells, or PBMCs; the material itself was cDNA or gDNA.

The CDR3 totals 12 residues. Trimming shortened V by 5 bases and J by 3 bases, and 7 bases separated the two germline ends. Germline CDR1 is MGHDK and CDR2 is SYGVNS. Method: immunoSEQ multiplex PCR; TCRdb's copy keeps in-frame clones and lacks some. The sample shows 100,000 to 150,000 clones, 75% to 90% of them seen only once. Source material: peripheral blood. The rearrangement joins TRBV25-1 to TRBJ1-2; D is ambiguous. This clonotype was sampled from a man aged 40-55 years with acute or convalescent COVID-19. For the CDR3, the DNA is TGTGCCAGCAGTCCGGGGTACTATGGCTACACCTTC. Residues: CASSPGYYGYTF.